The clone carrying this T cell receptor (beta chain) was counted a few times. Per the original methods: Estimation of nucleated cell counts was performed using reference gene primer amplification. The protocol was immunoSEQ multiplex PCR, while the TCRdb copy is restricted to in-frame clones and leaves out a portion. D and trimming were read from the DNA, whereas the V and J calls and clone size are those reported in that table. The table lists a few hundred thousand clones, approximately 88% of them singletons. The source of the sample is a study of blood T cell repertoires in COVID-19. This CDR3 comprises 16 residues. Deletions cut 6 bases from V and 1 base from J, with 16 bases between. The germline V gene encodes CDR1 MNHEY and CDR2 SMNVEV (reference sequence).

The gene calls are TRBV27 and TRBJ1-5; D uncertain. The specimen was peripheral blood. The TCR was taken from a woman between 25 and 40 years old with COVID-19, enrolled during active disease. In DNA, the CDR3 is TGTGCCAGCAGCCCTTCCCCCGGGTCCAGCAATCAGCCCCAGCATTTT. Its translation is CASSPSPGSSNQPQHF.